The clone carrying this TCR beta chain was found a few times. These data are taken from a study of T cell changes during pregnancy in multiple sclerosis. CDR1 and CDR2 (germline): PRHDT, FYEKMQ (reference sequence). This CDR3 spans 16 amino acids. V shed 5 bases and J 3 bases; nucleotides not matched to a gene: 5. Clones were sequenced by immunoSEQ multiplex PCR, and TCRdb holds only the in-frame ones, with some missing. The table shows approximately 46,000 clones, with approximately 89% occurring only once. The TCR sequence derives from a female donor with multiple sclerosis, enrolled in a pregnancy study. The sample in question was CD8+ T cells from peripheral blood mononuclear cells, obtained in the second trimester of pregnancy. The chain recombines TRBV13 with TRBJ2-7; TRBD2 matches at 15 bases. The CDR3 here is CASSAGLAGGNYEQYF. CDR3 coding DNA: TGTGCCAGCAGCGCCGGACTAGCGGGGGGGAACTACGAGCAGTACTTC.